The 16 T cell receptor beta chains below all came from one sample that was sequenced in a study of spatial heterogeneity in lung cancer. Study-level findings and limits: For expanded intratumoral alpha and beta TCRs, counts tracked tumor mutation counts.

Which antigens these TCRs recognize remains unknown. The time point here: sample taken at primary tumor resection. TCRdb reprocessed the 5' RACE reads with MiXCR, giving one entry per CDR3 protein. The data hold 9,000 to 10,000 distinct CDR3 sequences, with 14% observed a single time. The specimen was lung tumor tissue, collected at surgery. These receptors were collected from a male donor with early-stage non-small cell lung cancer.

This clonotype was seen at least ten times. V is TRBV9 and J is TRBJ2-2; 7 positions match TRBD1. V was pared by 4 bases and J by 4 bases, with 1 base of the junction left unmatched. The CDR3 is made up of 13 amino acids. Germline assignment: CDR1 SGDLS and CDR2 YYNGEE. Written as DNA, the CDR3 is TGTGCCAGCAGCAGGACAGGCACCGGGGAGCTGTTTTTT. Amino acids: CASSRTGTGELFF.

This clonotype occurred many times. The chain uses TRBV7-9 and TRBJ1-4, with D possibly matching TRBD1 (5 bases). The germline CDR1 and CDR2 sequences are SEHNR and FQNEAQ (reference sequence). V lost 3 bases, J lost 2 bases, and 7 bases lay in between. The CDR3 totals 14 residues. The CDR3 DNA reads as TGTGCCAGCAGCTTTGGGGGGACTAATGAAAAACTGTTTTTT. Translation gives CASSFGGTNEKLFF.

This chain joins TRBV12-3 or TRBV12-4 and TRBJ1-3; TRBD1 is a possible D gene (5 bases). The CDR3 runs to 14 residues. Between the trimmed V and J ends, which lost 5 bases and 2 bases, there was a span of 10 bases. CDR3 residues: CASSLRGAGNTIYF. CDR3 bases: TGTGCCAGCAGTCTTAGAGGGGCTGGAAACACCATATATTTT.

This clonotype was observed many times. This chain connects TRBV29-1 to TRBJ2-1; 9 bases map to TRBD2. The CDR3 totals 16 residues. Looked up from germline, CDR1 is SQVTM and CDR2 is ANQGSEA. V trimming: 7 bases; J trimming: 5 bases; junction bases outside the gene matches: 15. DNA of the CDR3: TGCAGCGCGAGAGGACTAGCGCGAGAGATGAACAATGAGCAGTTCTTC. Translated, it gives CSARGLAREMNNEQFF.

This clonotype was counted at least ten times. V is TRBV4-3 and J is TRBJ1-1; D gene uncertain. The V gene's germline CDR1 is LGHNA and CDR2 YSLEER. The CDR3 consists of 14 residues. Trimming shortened V by 3 bases and J by 4 bases, and 12 bases separated the two germline ends. CDR3 sequence (DNA): TGCGCCAGCAGCCAGGTTGGCGGGAGCACTGAAGCTTTCTTT. Its translation is CASSQVGGSTEAFF.

This clonotype was counted at least ten times. This chain joins TRBV7-2 and TRBJ2-7; 9 bases are a match to TRBD2. The CDR3 length is 16 residues. Germline V lookup: CDR1 SGHTA, CDR2 FQGNSA. V gave up 5 bases and J gave up 5 bases; unmatched junction bases: 13. The CDR3 DNA is TGTGCCAGCAGCCGTATAGCGGGAGCCGCCGGGGACGAGCAGTACTTC. Its translation: CASSRIAGAAGDEQYF.

This clonotype appeared many times. The chain joins TRBV5-1 to TRBJ1-5, with TRBD1 matching 8 bases. Trimming cost V 4 bases and J 0 bases; bases outside gene matches: 15. This CDR3 comprises 19 residues. The V gene's germline CDR1 is SGHRS and CDR2 YFSETQ. CDR3 DNA: TGCGCCAGCAGCCTCCCGGGACAGGCGCAGCAGGATAGCAATCAGCCCCAGCATTTT. Its protein product is CASSLPGQAQQDSNQPQHF.

By share, this clonotype ranks as medium-sized. The chain carries TRBV20-1 and TRBJ2-4, with a weak D call TRBD1 (5 bases). Per the germline V gene, CDR1 is DFQATT and CDR2 is SNEGSKA (reference sequence). Trimming removed 3 bases from V and 0 bases from J, with 18 bases in between. This CDR3 is 17 amino acids long. This chain's CDR3 is CSARSFFDSVAKNIQYF. CDR3 coding DNA: TGCAGTGCTAGGAGTTTTTTTGACAGCGTAGCCAAAAACATTCAGTACTTC.

By its share, this clonotype is medium-sized. This chain uses TRBV12-3 or TRBV12-4 with TRBJ2-1; TRBD2 matches 8 bases. J lost 6 bases, V lost 3 bases, and 4 bases had no gene match. There are 14 residues in the CDR3. CDR3 loop: CASSLGTRANEQFF. CDR3 bases: TGTGCCAGCAGTTTGGGGACTAGGGCCAATGAGCAGTTCTTC.

At least ten counts were recorded for this clonotype. The rearrangement joins TRBV4-1 to TRBJ1-1, with 7 bases aligning to TRBD1. The CDR3 has 15 amino acids. Trimming cost V 0 bases and J 6 bases; bases outside gene matches: 7. Germline assignment: CDR1 MGHRA and CDR2 YSYEKL. Here the CDR3 DNA reads TGCGCCAGCAGCCAAGATGAACAGGGGTTTGCTGAAGCTTTCTTT. Protein sequence: CASSQDEQGFAEAFF.

Many counts were recorded for this clonotype. The chain is built from TRBV6-2 or TRBV6-3 and TRBJ2-3; the match to TRBD2 covers 7 bases. V trimming: 6 bases; J trimming: 3 bases; junction bases outside the gene matches: 12. The CDR3 extends over 16 amino acids. Germline V gene lookup returns CDR1 MNHEY and CDR2 SVGEGT. CDR3 bases: TGTGCCAGCAGCCCGGATCGGGAGGATTGGACAGATACGCAGTATTTT. This codes for CASSPDREDWTDTQYF.

This clonotype is labeled medium-sized. The V and J genes are TRBV11-2 and TRBJ1-1; the D gene is possibly TRBD1 (6 bases). Germline V gene data show CDR1 as SGHAT and CDR2 as FQNNGV. The CDR3 spans 12 residues. V was shortened by 8 bases and J by 4 bases, with 11 bases between the two germline ends. This chain's CDR3 is CASRLGGTEAFF. Written as DNA, the CDR3 is TGTGCCAGCCGATTAGGGGGCACTGAAGCTTTCTTT.

This clonotype was counted at least ten times. The chain combines TRBV20-1 with TRBJ2-3; either TRBD1 or TRBD2 may supply D (5 bases each). This CDR3 has 16 residues. Trimming cost V 0 bases and J 4 bases, with 17 bases left between them. The germline CDR1 and CDR2 sequences are DFQATT and SNEGSKA (reference sequence). CDR3 nucleotide sequence: TGCAGTGCTAGAGATTTGGGGGAGAATCGGGCAGATACGCAGTATTTT. Translated: CSARDLGENRADTQYF.

This clonotype was counted ten times or more. The rearrangement joins TRBV5-1 to TRBJ2-2; 7 bases match TRBD1. Germline V gene data show CDR1 as SGHRS and CDR2 as YFSETQ. The CDR3 runs to 16 residues. J lost 3 bases, V lost 0 bases, and 5 bases had no gene match. Here the CDR3 reads CASSLVNRGDTGELFF. CDR3 DNA sequence: TGCGCCAGCAGCTTGGTCAACAGGGGTGACACCGGGGAGCTGTTTTTT.

The table lists this clonotype with many counts. The CDR3 protein is CASSHGTYTSGANVLTF. CDR3 DNA sequence: TGTGCCAGCAGCCACGGGACTTACACCTCTGGGGCCAACGTCCTGACTTTC. J is TRBJ2-6 and V is TRBV5-8; tentatively, D is TRBD2 (6 bases). The germline gives CDR1 SGHTS, CDR2 YDEGEE. The length of the CDR3 is 17 residues. Trimming shortened V by 4 bases and J by 0 bases, and 14 bases separated the two germline ends.

This clonotype has ten or more counts. DNA for the CDR3: TGTGCCAGCAATATGGCTAGCGGGAGTGAGCAGTTCTTC. Encoded protein: CASNMASGSEQFF. The gene calls are TRBV27 and TRBJ2-1, with TRBD2 matching 10 bases. The junction had 6 bases not matched to a gene; V was cut back by 7 bases and J by 9 bases. The CDR3 extends over 13 amino acids. Germline CDR1 reads MNHEY; CDR2 reads SMNVEV (reference sequence).